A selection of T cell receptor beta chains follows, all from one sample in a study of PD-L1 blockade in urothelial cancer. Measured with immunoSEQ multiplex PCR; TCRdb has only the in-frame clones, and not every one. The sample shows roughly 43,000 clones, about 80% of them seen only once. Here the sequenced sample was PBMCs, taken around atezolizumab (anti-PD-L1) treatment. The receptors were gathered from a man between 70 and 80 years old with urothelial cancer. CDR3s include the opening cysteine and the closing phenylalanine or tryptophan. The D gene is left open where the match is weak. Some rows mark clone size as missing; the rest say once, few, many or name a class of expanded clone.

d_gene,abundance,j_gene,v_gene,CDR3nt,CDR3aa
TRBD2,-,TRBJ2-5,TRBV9,TGTGCCAGCAGCGTTGGGACTAGCCAAGAGACCCAGTACTTC,CASSVGTSQETQYF
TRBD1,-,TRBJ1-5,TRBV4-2,TGTGCCAGCAGCCAAGAATTCGCCGGGACAGGAGGCAATCAGCCCCAGCATTTT,CASSQEFAGTGGNQPQHF
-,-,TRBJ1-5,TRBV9,TGTGCCAGCAGCCTTCAAGGACACAGCAATCAGCCCCAGCATTTT,CASSLQGHSNQPQHF
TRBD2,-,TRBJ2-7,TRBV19,TGTGCCAACGGGAGGGCAAACGAGCAGTACTTC,CANGRANEQYF
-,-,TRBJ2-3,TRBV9,TGTGCCAGCAGCGCCCCACCGAGCGGGTCGGGTTCAGATACGCAGTATTTT,CASSAPPSGSGSDTQYF
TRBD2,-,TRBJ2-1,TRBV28,TGTGCCAGCAGTTTAGGGGGACTAGCGGGAGGGAATGAGCAGTTCTTC,CASSLGGLAGGNEQFF
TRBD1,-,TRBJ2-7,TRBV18,TGTGCCAGCTCACCGCCGGACAGGGGGCTTGAGCAGTACTTC,CASSPPDRGLEQYF
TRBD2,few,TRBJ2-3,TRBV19,TGTGCCAGTAGTATCGGGACTAGTCCAGATACGCAGTATTTT,CASSIGTSPDTQYF
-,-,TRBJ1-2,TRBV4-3,TGCGCCAGCAGCCCCAACCCAGGGCCTGATGGCTACACCTTC,CASSPNPGPDGYTF
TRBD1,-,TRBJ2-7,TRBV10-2,TGCGCCAGCAGTGAGGAGGACAGGGCGTCCTACGAGCAGTACTTC,CASSEEDRASYEQYF
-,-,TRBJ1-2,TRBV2,TGTGCCAGCAGTGAAAGGGGGGGGGTCTATGGCTACACCTTC,CASSERGGVYGYTF
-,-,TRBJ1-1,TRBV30,TGTGCCTGGAGTCCGACAGTAGAAGCTTTCTTT,CAWSPTVEAFF